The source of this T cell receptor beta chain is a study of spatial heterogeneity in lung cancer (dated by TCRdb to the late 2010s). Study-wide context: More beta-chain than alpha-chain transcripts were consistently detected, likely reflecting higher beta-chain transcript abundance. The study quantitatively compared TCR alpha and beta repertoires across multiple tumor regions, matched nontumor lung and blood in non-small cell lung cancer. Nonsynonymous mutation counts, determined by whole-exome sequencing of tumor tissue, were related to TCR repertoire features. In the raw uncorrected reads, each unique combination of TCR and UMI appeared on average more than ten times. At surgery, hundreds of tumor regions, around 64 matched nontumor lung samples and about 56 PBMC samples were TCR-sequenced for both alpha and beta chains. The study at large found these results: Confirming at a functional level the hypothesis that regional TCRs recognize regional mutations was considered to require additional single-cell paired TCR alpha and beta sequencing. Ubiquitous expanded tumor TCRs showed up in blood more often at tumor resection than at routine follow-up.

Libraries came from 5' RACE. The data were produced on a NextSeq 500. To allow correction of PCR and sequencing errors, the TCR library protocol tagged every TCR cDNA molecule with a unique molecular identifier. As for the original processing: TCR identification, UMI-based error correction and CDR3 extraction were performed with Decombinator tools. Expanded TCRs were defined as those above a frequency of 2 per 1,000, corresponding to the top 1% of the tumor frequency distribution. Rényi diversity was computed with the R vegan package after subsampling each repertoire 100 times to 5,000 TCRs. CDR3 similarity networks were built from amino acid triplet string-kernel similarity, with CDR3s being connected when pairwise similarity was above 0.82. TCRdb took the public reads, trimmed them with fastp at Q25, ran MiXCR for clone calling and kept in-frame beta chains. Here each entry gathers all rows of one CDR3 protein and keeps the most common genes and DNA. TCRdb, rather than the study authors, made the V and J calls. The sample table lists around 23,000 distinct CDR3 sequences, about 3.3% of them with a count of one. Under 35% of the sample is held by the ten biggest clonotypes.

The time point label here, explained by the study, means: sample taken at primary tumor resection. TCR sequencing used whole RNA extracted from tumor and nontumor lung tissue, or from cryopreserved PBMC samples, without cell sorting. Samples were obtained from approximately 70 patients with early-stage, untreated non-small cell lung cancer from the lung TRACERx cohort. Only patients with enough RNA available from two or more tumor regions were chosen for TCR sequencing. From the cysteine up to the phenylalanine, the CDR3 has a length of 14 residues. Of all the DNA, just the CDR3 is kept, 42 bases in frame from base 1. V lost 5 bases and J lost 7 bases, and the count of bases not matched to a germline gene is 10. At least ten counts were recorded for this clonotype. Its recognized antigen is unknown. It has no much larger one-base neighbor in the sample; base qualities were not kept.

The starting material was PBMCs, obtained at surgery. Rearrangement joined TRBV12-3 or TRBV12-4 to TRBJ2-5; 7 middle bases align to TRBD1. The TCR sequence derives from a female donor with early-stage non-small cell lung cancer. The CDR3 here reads CASSRGQSVGTQYF. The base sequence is TGTGCCAGCAGTCGGGGACAGTCTGTGGGGACCCAGTACTTC.